These 21 T cell receptor beta chains came from one sample sequenced in a study of T cell responses to AZD1222 COVID-19 vaccine. Sequencing used immunoSEQ multiplex PCR; TCRdb keeps in-frame clones, though not all of them. The sample contains 85,000 to 100,000 clones, around 90% of which appear only once. Specimen: peripheral blood, collected on day 0 of AZD1222 vaccination. The receptors here all came from an adult in good health.

The chain employs TRBV5-4 and TRBJ2-7; D perhaps matches TRBD2 (6 bases). The germline V and J ends were trimmed by 0 bases and 5 bases, with 9 bases remaining between them. Germline CDR1 is SGHNT and CDR2 is YYREEE (reference sequence). This CDR3 contains 13 residues. This CDR3 is CASSLAGGNEQYF. CDR3 nucleotides: TGTGCCAGCAGCTTGGCTGGAGGGAACGAGCAGTACTTC.

The V call is TRBV12-5, the J call TRBJ1-2, with a possible D match to TRBD1 (5 bases). The CDR3 loop spans 16 amino acids. Trimming shortened V by 0 bases and J by 0 bases, and 11 bases separated the two germline ends. Germline V CDR1 and CDR2: LGHNT, FRNRAP. Here the CDR3 DNA reads TGTGCTAGTGGTTTGGTCTTAGGGGCGGCTAACTATGGCTACACCTTC. Amino acids: CASGLVLGAANYGYTF.

In DNA, the CDR3 is TGTGCCAGCAGCTCCATCAATCAGCCCCAGCATTTT. Protein product: CASSSINQPQHF. V is TRBV5-4 and J is TRBJ1-5; D remains unclear. V shed 3 bases and J shed 3 bases, with 4 bases lying between them. This CDR3 has 12 amino acids. Germline CDR1 is SGHNT and CDR2 is YYREEE (reference sequence).

This rearrangement joins TRBV10-3 to TRBJ1-1; D remains unclear. This CDR3 spans 14 amino acids. CDR1 is ENHRY and CDR2 is SYGVKD in the germline V gene. V shed 6 bases and J shed 2 bases, with 13 bases lying between them. The CDR3 region is CAISLSGPNTEAFF. DNA of the CDR3: TGTGCCATCAGCCTCTCCGGGCCAAACACTGAAGCTTTCTTT.

The chain is built from TRBV9 and TRBJ2-7, with D hard to call. Germline V lookup: CDR1 SGDLS, CDR2 YYNGEE. V was trimmed by 4 bases and J by 1 base, leaving 9 bases between them. CDR3 length equals 13 residues. The CDR3 DNA follows: TGTGCCAGCAGCCCCCCAGGATCCTACGAGCAGTACTTC. It is translated as CASSPPGSYEQYF.

The chain joins TRBV18 to TRBJ2-2, with unresolved D. CDR1 is KGHSH and CDR2 is LQKENI in the germline V gene. The CDR3 totals 15 residues. V was clipped by 3 bases and J by 0 bases, with 8 bases between them. In DNA form, the CDR3 reads TGTGCCAGCTCACCTACGGGTACGAACACCGGGGAGCTGTTTTTT. It is translated as CASSPTGTNTGELFF.

The chain joins TRBV6-5 to TRBJ2-2; TRBD2 agrees at 10 bases. The CDR3 extends over 15 amino acids. The germline CDR1 and CDR2 sequences are MNHEY and SVGAGI. V was clipped by 6 bases and J by 0 bases; unmatched bases: 1. CDR3 amino acids: CASRSGGANTGELFF. Written as DNA, the CDR3 is TGTGCCAGCAGAAGCGGGGGGGCGAACACCGGGGAGCTGTTTTTT.

V gene TRBV3-1 (or the pseudogene TRBV3-2) combines with J gene TRBJ2-7; 8 bases are a match to TRBD1. The CDR3 runs 15 residues. Germline lookup yields CDR1 LGHDT and CDR2 YNNKEL (reference sequence). The V segment lost 4 bases and the J segment 3 bases; nucleotides outside the gene matches: 8. The CDR3 loop is CASSPRQGPIYEQYF. In DNA, the CDR3 is TGTGCCAGCAGCCCCCGACAGGGGCCAATCTACGAGCAGTACTTC.

V usage is TRBV12-3 or TRBV12-4 and J usage is TRBJ1-1, with TRBD1 as a possible D gene (6 bases). V lost 10 bases and J lost 4, with 13 bases in between. There are 12 residues in the CDR3. CDR3 coding DNA: TGTGCCACTAAAACAGGGTTCACTGAAGCTTTCTTT. The encoded protein is CATKTGFTEAFF.

This clone was counted only a few times. This chain uses TRBV5-1 with TRBJ2-7; 11 nucleotides align to TRBD2. Trimming at V came to 6 bases and at J to 3 bases, leaving 8 bases not matched to a gene. CDR3 size: 15 residues. Germline CDR1 reads SGHRS; CDR2 reads YFSETQ. In DNA form, the CDR3 reads TGCGCCAGCACCTTAGTAGCGGGAGGGAGCTACGAGCAGTACTTC. This sequence encodes CASTLVAGGSYEQYF.

This chain connects TRBV5-1 to TRBJ2-1; a possible D gene is TRBD1 (6 bases). CDR3 length equals 15 residues. V lost 4 bases, J lost 0 bases, and 11 bases lay in between. The germline CDR1 and CDR2 sequences are SGHRS and YFSETQ. CDR3 in amino acids: CASSPTGSSYNEQFF. The CDR3 DNA reads TGCGCCAGCAGCCCAACAGGGAGCTCCTACAATGAGCAGTTCTTC.

The V gene is TRBV11-2, the J gene TRBJ2-7; D perhaps matches TRBD1 (5 bases). Germline V gives CDR1 SGHAT, CDR2 FQNNGV. V lost 3 bases, J lost 6 bases, and 9 bases lay in between. This CDR3 comprises 12 residues. CDR3 nucleotide sequence: TGTGCCAGCAGCTTGTTAGGGGTCGAGCAGTACTTC. Translated, it gives CASSLLGVEQYF. The full variable domain, completed using reference TRBV11-2 and TRBJ2-7, is EAGVAQSPRYKIIEKRQSVAFWCNPISGHATLYWYQQILGQGPKLLIQFQNNGVVDDSQLPKDRFSAERLKGVDSTLKIQPAKLEDSAVYLCASSLLGVEQYFGPGTRLTVT.

The chain employs TRBV25-1 and TRBJ2-7, with TRBD1 matching 7 bases. CDR1 is MGHDK, CDR2 SYGVNS, per germline. The V gene end was trimmed by 4 bases and the J gene end by 2 bases; junction bases not matched to a gene: 11. The CDR3 runs to 16 residues. This chain's CDR3 is CASSVGLRDRAYEQYF. Here the CDR3 DNA reads TGTGCCAGCAGTGTTGGGCTCCGGGACAGAGCCTACGAGCAGTACTTC.

This chain links TRBV6-5 with TRBJ2-7, with 7 positions matching TRBD1. This CDR3 region has 16 residues. Trimming cost V 2 bases and J 2 bases; bases outside gene matches: 9. Per germline, CDR1 MNHEY and CDR2 SVGAGI. CDR3 sequence: CASSYKKDRAAYEQYF. For the CDR3, the DNA is TGTGCCAGCAGTTACAAGAAAGACAGGGCGGCCTACGAGCAGTACTTC.

This clone was counted a single time. The V and J genes are TRBV5-1 and TRBJ1-5; no definite D call. With 2 bases removed from V and 7 bases from J, the gap between germline ends came to 10 bases. The germline V gene has CDR1 SGHRS and CDR2 YFSETQ. The CDR3 length is 13 residues. CDR3 sequence (DNA): TGCGCCAGCAGCTTTGGGGTCGGCCAGCCCCAGCATTTT. This sequence encodes CASSFGVGQPQHF.

This clone appeared a single time. Different DNA sequences within this sample yield the same CDR3. The rearrangement uses TRBV9 and TRBJ1-1; no definite D call. Trimming stripped 0 bases from V and 5 bases from J, with 5 bases between. Per the germline V gene, CDR1 is SGDLS and CDR2 is YYNGEE. CDR3 size: 12 residues. CDR3 bases: TGTGCCAGCAGCGTAGAGGGAACTGAAGCTTTCTTT. Amino acid sequence: CASSVEGTEAFF.

The CDR3 bases are TGTGCCTGGATCCCCCCTGGGGGAGGTCATGGCTACACCTTC. Translated, it gives CAWIPPGGGHGYTF. The chain combines TRBV30 with TRBJ1-2, with D perhaps matching TRBD1 (5 bases). V was clipped by 4 bases and J by 6 bases, with 18 bases between them. Germline CDR1 reads GTSNPN; CDR2 reads SVGIG (reference sequence). The CDR3 length is 14 residues.

The rearrangement joins TRBV6-1 to TRBJ2-7; 11 positions agree with TRBD2. The junction had 8 bases not matched to a gene; V was cut back by 1 base and J by 3 bases. Germline CDR1 is MNHNS and CDR2 is SASEGT. The CDR3 loop spans 17 amino acids. CDR3 sequence reads: CASSEDLASGRFYEQYF. The CDR3 DNA follows: TGTGCCAGCAGTGAAGACCTAGCTAGCGGGAGGTTCTACGAGCAGTACTTC.

V is TRBV5-1 and J is TRBJ2-2; 10 bases fit TRBD1. This CDR3 comprises 16 residues. Germline trimming cut 4 bases from V and 7 bases from J; bases unmatched to any gene: 10. From germline, CDR1 is SGHRS and CDR2 YFSETQ. CDR3 sequence: CASSGTGQGIDGELFF. For the CDR3, the DNA is TGCGCCAGCAGCGGTACGGGACAGGGGATTGACGGGGAGCTGTTTTTT.

Comment on this clone: An end of the junction differs from the germline gene, which may be a read error. This sequence joins TRBV7-7 and TRBJ1-3; D gene ambiguous. Per germline, CDR1 SSHAT and CDR2 FNYEAQ (reference sequence). The length of the CDR3 is 12 residues. CDR3: CASKDSPNTIYF. The CDR3, as DNA: TGTGCTAGCAAAGACTCCCCAAACACCATATATTTT.

The gene calls are TRBV28 and TRBJ2-7, with 9 positions matching TRBD1. The germline V gene has CDR1 MDHEN and CDR2 SYDVKM. V lost 7 bases to trimming and J lost 3 bases; unmatched junction nucleotides: 4. This CDR3 has 13 residues. CDR3 loop: CASTAGQGYEQYF. Here the CDR3 DNA reads TGTGCCAGCACCGCGGGACAGGGCTACGAGCAGTACTTC.